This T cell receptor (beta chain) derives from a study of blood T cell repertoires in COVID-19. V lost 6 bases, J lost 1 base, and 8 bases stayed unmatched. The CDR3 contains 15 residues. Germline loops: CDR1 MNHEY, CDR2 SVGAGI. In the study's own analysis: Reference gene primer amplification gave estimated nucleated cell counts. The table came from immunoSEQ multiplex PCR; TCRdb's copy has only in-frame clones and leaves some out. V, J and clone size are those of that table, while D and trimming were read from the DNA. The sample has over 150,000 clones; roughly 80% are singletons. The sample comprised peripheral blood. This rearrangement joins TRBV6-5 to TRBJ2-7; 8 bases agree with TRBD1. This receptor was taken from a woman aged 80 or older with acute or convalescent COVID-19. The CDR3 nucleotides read TGTGCCAGCAGGACCCCAACAGGGGGATCCTACGAGCAGTACTTC. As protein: CASRTPTGGSYEQYF.